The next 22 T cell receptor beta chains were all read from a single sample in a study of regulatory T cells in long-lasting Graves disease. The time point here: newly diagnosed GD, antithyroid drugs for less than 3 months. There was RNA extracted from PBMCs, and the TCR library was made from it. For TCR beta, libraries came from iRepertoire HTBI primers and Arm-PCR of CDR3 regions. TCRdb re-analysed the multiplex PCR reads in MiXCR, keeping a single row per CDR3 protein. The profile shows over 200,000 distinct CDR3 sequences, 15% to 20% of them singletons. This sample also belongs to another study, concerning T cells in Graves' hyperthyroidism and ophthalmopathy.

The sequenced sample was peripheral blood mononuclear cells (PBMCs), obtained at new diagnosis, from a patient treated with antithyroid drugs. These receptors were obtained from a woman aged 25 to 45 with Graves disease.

CDR3 sequence (DNA): TGTGCCAGCAGCCCAGTGACAGGGTCCGGGGCCAACGTCCTGACTTTC. Translated, it gives CASSPVTGSGANVLTF. This chain links TRBV7-9 with TRBJ2-6; 7 nucleotides align to TRBD1. The germline V gene has CDR1 SEHNR and CDR2 FQNEAQ (reference sequence). After removal of 5 bases from V and 4 bases from J, the junction contained 8 bases not matched to a gene. This CDR3 has 16 amino acids.

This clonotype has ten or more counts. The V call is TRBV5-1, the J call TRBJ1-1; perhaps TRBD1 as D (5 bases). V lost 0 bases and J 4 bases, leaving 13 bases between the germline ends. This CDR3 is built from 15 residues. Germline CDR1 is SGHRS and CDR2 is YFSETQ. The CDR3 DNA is TGCGCCAGCAGCTTGGCGCAGGGTGGAAGCACTGAAGCTTTCTTT. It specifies CASSLAQGGSTEAFF.

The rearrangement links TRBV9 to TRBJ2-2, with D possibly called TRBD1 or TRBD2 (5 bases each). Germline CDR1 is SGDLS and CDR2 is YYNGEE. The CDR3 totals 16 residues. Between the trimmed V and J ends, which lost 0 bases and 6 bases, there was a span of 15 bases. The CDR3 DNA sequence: TGTGCCAGCAGCGTAGTGGGACCCCCCGCCCCCGGGGAGCTGTTTTTT. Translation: CASSVVGPPAPGELFF.

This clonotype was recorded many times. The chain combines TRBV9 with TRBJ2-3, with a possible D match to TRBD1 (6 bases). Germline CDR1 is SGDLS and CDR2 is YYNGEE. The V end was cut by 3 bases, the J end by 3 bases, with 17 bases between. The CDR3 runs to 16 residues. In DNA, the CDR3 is TGTGCCAGCAGCGCCCTTCACAGGGAGAGGACAGATACGCAGTATTTT. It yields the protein CASSALHRERTDTQYF.

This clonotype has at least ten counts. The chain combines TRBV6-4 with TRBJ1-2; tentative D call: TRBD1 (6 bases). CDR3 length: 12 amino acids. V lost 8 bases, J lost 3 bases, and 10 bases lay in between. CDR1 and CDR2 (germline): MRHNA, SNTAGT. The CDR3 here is CASRWTDYGYTF. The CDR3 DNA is TGTGCCAGCCGATGGACAGACTATGGCTACACCTTC.

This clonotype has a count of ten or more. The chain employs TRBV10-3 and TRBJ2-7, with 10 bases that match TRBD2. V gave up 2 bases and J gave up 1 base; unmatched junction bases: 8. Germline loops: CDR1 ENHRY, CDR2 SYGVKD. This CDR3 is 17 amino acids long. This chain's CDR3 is CAISEVIGLADSYEQYF. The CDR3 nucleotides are TGTGCCATCAGTGAGGTAATAGGACTAGCGGATTCCTACGAGCAGTACTTC.

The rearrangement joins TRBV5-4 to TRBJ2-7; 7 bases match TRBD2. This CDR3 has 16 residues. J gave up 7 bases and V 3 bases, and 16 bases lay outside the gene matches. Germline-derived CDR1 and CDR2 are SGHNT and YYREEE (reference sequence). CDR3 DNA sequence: TGTGCCAGCAGCTCCTGGGGGGGAGATCGCTTCCATGAGCAGTACTTC. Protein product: CASSSWGGDRFHEQYF. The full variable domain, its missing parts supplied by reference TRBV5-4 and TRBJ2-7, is ETGVTQSPTHLIKTRGQQVTLRCSSQSGHNTVSWYQQALGQGPQFIFQYYREEENGRGNFPPRFSGLQFPNYSSELNVNALELDDSALYLCASSSWGGDRFHEQYFGPGTRLTVT.

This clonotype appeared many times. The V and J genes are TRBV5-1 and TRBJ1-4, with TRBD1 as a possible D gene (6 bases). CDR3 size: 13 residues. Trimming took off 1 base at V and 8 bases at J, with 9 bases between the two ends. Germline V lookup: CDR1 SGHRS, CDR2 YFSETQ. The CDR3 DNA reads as TGCGCCAGCAGCTTGCAGGGGACGGAAAAACTGTTTTTT. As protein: CASSLQGTEKLFF. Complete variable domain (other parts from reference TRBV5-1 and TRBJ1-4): KAGVTQTPRYLIKTRGQQVTLSCSPISGHRSVSWYQQTPGQGLQFLFEYFSETQRNKGNFPGRFSGRQFSNSRSEMNVSTLELGDSALYLCASSLQGTEKLFFGSGTQLSVL.

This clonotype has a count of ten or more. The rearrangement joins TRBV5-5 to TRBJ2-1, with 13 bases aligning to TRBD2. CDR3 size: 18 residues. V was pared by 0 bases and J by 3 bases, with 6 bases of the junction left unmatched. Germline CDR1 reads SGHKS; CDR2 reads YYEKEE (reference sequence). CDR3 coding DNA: TGTGCCAGCAGCTTGGTACAACTAGCGGGGGGGCGCTACAATGAGCAGTTCTTC. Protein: CASSLVQLAGGRYNEQFF.

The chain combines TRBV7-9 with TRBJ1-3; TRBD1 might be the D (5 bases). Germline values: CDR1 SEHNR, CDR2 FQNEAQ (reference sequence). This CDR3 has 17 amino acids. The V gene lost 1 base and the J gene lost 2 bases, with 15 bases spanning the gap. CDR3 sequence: CASSLGLWDFTGNTIYF. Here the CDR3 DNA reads TGTGCCAGCAGCTTAGGGTTGTGGGACTTCACTGGAAACACCATATATTTT.

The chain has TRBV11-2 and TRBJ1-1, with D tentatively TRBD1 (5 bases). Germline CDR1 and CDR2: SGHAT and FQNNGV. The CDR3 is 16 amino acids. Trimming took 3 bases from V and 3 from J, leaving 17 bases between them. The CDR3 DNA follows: TGTGCCAGCAGCTTGGGGGGGGGTCGGGCGGACACTGAAGCTTTCTTT. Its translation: CASSLGGGRADTEAFF.

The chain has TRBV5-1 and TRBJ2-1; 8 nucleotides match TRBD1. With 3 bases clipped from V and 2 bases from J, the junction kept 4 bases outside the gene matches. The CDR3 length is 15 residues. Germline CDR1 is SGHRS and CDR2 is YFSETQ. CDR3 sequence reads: CASSSDRVAYNEQFF. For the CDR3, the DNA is TGCGCCAGCAGCTCGGACAGGGTGGCCTACAATGAGCAGTTCTTC.

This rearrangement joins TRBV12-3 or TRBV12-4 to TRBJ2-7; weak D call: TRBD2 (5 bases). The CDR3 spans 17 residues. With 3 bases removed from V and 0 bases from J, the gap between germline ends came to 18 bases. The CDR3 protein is CASSFFAGRGNSYEQYF. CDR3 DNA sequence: TGTGCCAGCAGTTTTTTCGCGGGTCGTGGCAACTCCTACGAGCAGTACTTC.

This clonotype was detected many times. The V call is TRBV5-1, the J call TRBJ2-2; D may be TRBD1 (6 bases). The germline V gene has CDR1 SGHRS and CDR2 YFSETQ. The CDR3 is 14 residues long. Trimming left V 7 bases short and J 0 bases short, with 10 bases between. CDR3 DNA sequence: TGCGCCAGCTGGGGACAAGCGAACACCGGGGAGCTGTTTTTT. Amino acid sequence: CASWGQANTGELFF.

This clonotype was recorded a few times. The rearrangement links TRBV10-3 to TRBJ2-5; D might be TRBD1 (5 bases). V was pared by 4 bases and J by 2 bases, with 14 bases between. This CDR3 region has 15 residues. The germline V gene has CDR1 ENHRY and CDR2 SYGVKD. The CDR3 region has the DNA TGTGCCATCAGTGGGGAATCCGACAGACAAGAGACCCAGTACTTC. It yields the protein CAISGESDRQETQYF.

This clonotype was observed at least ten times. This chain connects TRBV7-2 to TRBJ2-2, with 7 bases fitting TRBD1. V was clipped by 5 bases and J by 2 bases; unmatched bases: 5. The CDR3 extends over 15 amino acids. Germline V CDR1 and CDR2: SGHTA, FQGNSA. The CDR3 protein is CASSARQGNTGELFF. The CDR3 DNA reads TGTGCCAGCAGCGCACGACAGGGTAACACCGGGGAGCTGTTTTTT.

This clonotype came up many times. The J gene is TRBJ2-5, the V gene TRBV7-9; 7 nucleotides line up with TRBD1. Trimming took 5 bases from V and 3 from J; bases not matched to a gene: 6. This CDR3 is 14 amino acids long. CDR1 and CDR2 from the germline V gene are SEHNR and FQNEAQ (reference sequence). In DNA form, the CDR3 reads TGTGCCAGCAGCGTGGGACAGCCAAAAGAGACCCAGTACTTC. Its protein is CASSVGQPKETQYF.

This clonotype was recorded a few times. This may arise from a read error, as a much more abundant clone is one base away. CDR3 sequence: CASSSQGPLYGYTF. DNA of the CDR3: TGTGCCAGCAGTTCACAGGGGCCCCTCTATGGCTACACCTTC. The V and J genes are TRBV6-2 or TRBV6-3 and TRBJ1-2; 7 bases are shared with TRBD1. There are 14 residues in the CDR3. In germline, CDR1 is MNHEY, CDR2 SVGEGT. The V segment lost 4 bases and the J segment 4 bases; nucleotides outside the gene matches: 6.

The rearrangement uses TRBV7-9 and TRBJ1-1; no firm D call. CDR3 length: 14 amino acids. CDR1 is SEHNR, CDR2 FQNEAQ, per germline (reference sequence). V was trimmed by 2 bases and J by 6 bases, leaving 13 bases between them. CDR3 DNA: TGTGCCAGCAGCTTACAGGTGCGTGGCGCTGAAGCTTTCTTT. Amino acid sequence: CASSLQVRGAEAFF.

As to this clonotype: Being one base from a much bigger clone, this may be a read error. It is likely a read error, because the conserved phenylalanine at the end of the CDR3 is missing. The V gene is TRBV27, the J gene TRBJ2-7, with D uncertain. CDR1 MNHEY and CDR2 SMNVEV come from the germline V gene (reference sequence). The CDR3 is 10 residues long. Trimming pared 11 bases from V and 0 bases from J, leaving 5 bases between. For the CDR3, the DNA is TGTGCCGTTGGCTCCTACGAGCAGTACCTC. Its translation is CAVGSYEQYL.

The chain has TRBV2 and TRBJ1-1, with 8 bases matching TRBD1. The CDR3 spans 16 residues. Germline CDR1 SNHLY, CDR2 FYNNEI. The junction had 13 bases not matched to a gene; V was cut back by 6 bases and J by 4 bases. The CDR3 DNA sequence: TGTGCCAGCAGCTTATGGATCAGGGGGCAGGGCACTGAAGCTTTCTTT. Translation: CASSLWIRGQGTEAFF. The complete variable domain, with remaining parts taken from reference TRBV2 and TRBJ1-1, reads EPEVTQTPSHQVTQMGQEVILRCVPISNHLYFYWYRQILGQKVEFLVSFYNNEISEKSEIFDDQFSVERPDGSNFTLKIRSTKLEDSAMYFCASSLWIRGQGTEAFFGQGTRLTVV.

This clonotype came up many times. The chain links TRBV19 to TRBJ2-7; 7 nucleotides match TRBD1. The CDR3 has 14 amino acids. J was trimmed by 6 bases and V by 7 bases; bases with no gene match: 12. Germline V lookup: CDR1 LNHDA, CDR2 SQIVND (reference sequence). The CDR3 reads CASTPRQGAREQYF. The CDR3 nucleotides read TGTGCCAGTACCCCCCGACAGGGTGCGCGCGAGCAGTACTTC.